Below are 21 T cell receptor beta chains sequenced from a single sample in a study of blood T cells in healthy people across ages. A second PCR, run for about 6 to 11 cycles, used a sample-barcoded 5' primer plus a J-beta primer mix. In TCRdb, the 5' RACE reads were re-called with MiXCR into one record per CDR3 protein. The sample contains roughly 830,000 distinct CDR3 sequences, around 62% of which appear only once. The source material was blood. These receptors originate from a man younger than 45 in good health.

The gene calls are TRBV6-4 and TRBJ2-1; TRBD2 aligns across 7 bases. The CDR3 is made up of 16 amino acids. After removal of 0 bases from V and 10 bases from J, the junction contained 12 bases not matched to a gene. The V gene's germline CDR1 is MRHNA and CDR2 SNTAGT. CDR3 residues: CASSDSSGEGTMEQFF. CDR3 DNA sequence: TGTGCCAGCAGTGACTCTTCGGGGGAGGGAACAATGGAGCAGTTCTTC.

The chain combines TRBV9 with TRBJ1-2; no reliable D call. Trimming removed 3 bases from V and 11 bases from J, with 17 bases in between. The CDR3 spans 13 residues. Germline values: CDR1 SGDLS, CDR2 YYNGEE. The CDR3 sequence: CASSGVRVFGYTF. CDR3 in DNA: TGTGCCAGCAGCGGAGTGAGGGTTTTTGGTTACACCTTC.

This chain connects TRBV7-2 to TRBJ1-2; TRBD1 matches 7 bases. The V gene end was trimmed by 3 bases and the J gene end by 4 bases; junction bases not matched to a gene: 5. The germline CDR1 and CDR2 sequences are SGHTA and FQGNSA. The CDR3 sequence is 14 residues long. CDR3 sequence: CASSFTGATYGYTF. The DNA of the CDR3 is TGTGCCAGCAGCTTCACAGGGGCAACCTATGGCTACACCTTC.

The chain recombines TRBV15 with TRBJ2-5, with D perhaps matching TRBD1 (6 bases). Trimming stripped 1 base from V and 4 bases from J, with 13 bases between. The CDR3 has 15 amino acids. Per the germline V gene, CDR1 is LNHNV and CDR2 is YYDKDF (reference sequence). The CDR3 nucleotides are TGTGCCACCAGCAGAGCAGGGGCGCTACGAGAGACCCAGTACTTC. It codes for CATSRAGALRETQYF. Drawing the rest from reference TRBV15 and TRBJ2-5, the complete variable domain is DAMVIQNPRYQVTQFGKPVTLSCSQTLNHNVMYWYQQKSSQAPKLLFHYYDKDFNNEADTPDNFQSRRPNTSFCFLDIRSPGLGDTAMYLCATSRAGALRETQYFGPGTRLLVL.

This chain uses TRBV7-2 with TRBJ2-1; TRBD1 might be the D (5 bases). The CDR3 length is 13 residues. The V end was cut by 5 bases, the J end by 10 bases, with 15 bases between. Germline V gene lookup returns CDR1 SGHTA and CDR2 FQGNSA. CDR3 protein: CASSPQGPSEQFF. CDR3 DNA sequence: TGTGCCAGCAGCCCGCAGGGCCCCTCGGAGCAGTTCTTC.

CDR3 coding DNA: TGCGCCAGCAGCTCGGACAGGGGGCGGGAAAAACTGTTTTTT. Translation gives CASSSDRGREKLFF. V usage is TRBV5-1 and J usage is TRBJ1-4; 11 positions agree with TRBD1. Germline-derived CDR1 and CDR2 are SGHRS and YFSETQ. J gave up 8 bases and V 3 bases, and 3 bases lay outside the gene matches. The CDR3 length is 14 residues.

The genes are TRBV29-1 and TRBJ2-5; the D is unclear. Germline V CDR1 and CDR2: SQVTM, ANQGSEA. Deletions cut 6 bases from V and 2 bases from J, with 7 bases between. CDR3 size: 11 residues. The CDR3 DNA reads as TGCAGCGTCCCTGTACAAGAGACCCAGTACTTC. Protein sequence: CSVPVQETQYF.

The V gene is TRBV6-5, the J gene TRBJ2-7; 7 bases align to TRBD1. The CDR3 is made up of 15 amino acids. CDR1 MNHEY and CDR2 SVGAGI come from the germline V gene. V was pared by 4 bases and J by 2 bases, with 8 bases of the junction left unmatched. The CDR3 reads CASSSPGQRPYEQYF. The CDR3 DNA is TGTGCCAGCAGTTCCCCGGGACAGAGACCCTACGAGCAGTACTTC.

The rearrangement links TRBV4-1 to TRBJ2-1; the match to TRBD2 covers 7 bases. The CDR3 extends over 11 amino acids. CDR1 MGHRA and CDR2 YSYEKL come from the germline V gene. The trim removed 8 bases at V and 8 bases at J, leaving 3 bases unmatched. DNA for the CDR3: TGCGCCAGCGGGGAGGGAGATGAGCAGTTCTTC. Amino acid sequence: CASGEGDEQFF.

The V gene is TRBV29-1, the J gene TRBJ2-1; D possibly corresponds to TRBD2 (6 bases). CDR1 is SQVTM, CDR2 ANQGSEA, per germline. The ends were cut back, 5 bases at V and 4 bases at J, with 15 bases in the middle. CDR3 length: 14 residues. The CDR3 loop is CSVQRVSWYNEQFF. The CDR3 DNA reads TGCAGCGTTCAGCGGGTTAGCTGGTACAATGAGCAGTTCTTC.

This chain uses TRBV7-2 with TRBJ2-3; TRBD2 agrees at 11 bases. Trimming cost V 5 bases and J 4 bases; bases outside gene matches: 5. The germline V gene encodes CDR1 SGHTA and CDR2 FQGNSA. The CDR3 loop spans 15 amino acids. This CDR3 reads CASSHSGGDADTQYF. The CDR3 coding sequence is TGTGCCAGCAGCCATAGCGGGGGGGACGCAGATACGCAGTATTTT. Using reference TRBV7-2 and TRBJ2-3 for the parts outside the CDR3, the full variable domain is GAGVSQSPSNKVTEKGKDVELRCDPISGHTALYWYRQSLGQGLEFLIYFQGNSAPDKSGLPSDRFSAERTGGSVSTLTIQRTQQEDSAVYLCASSHSGGDADTQYFGPGTRLTVL.

The chain has TRBV6-6 and TRBJ2-6, with D perhaps matching TRBD1 or TRBD2 (5 bases each). V was cut by 5 bases and J by 8 bases, with 13 bases left in between. CDR1 is MNHNY and CDR2 is SVGAGI in the germline V gene (reference sequence). The CDR3 spans 14 residues. The CDR3: CASSRLWGTNVLTF. CDR3 nucleotide sequence: TGTGCCAGCAGTCGACTTTGGGGGACCAACGTCCTGACTTTC.

This chain links TRBV24-1 with TRBJ2-3; the match to TRBD1 covers 9 bases. The germline V gene encodes CDR1 KGHDR and CDR2 SFDVKD. The CDR3 runs 13 residues. The V and J ends lost 9 bases and 4 bases, in that order; junction bases with no gene match: 4. CDR3 nucleotides: TGTGCCACCGGGACAGGGAACGCAGATACGCAGTATTTT. As protein: CATGTGNADTQYF.

The chain combines TRBV4-1 with TRBJ2-4; no reliable D call. The end of the DNA aligns better with TRBJ2-7, so the J call may be wrong. Germline CDR1 reads MGHRA; CDR2 reads YSYEKL. There are 12 residues in the CDR3. This CDR3 reads CASSQDKDEQYF. The CDR3, as DNA: TGCGCCAGCAGCCAAGACAAGGACGAGCAGTACTTC.

The chain has TRBV27 and TRBJ2-1; 9 bases align to TRBD1. J was trimmed by 6 bases and V by 5 bases; bases with no gene match: 5. The CDR3 runs to 14 residues. CDR1 is MNHEY and CDR2 is SMNVEV in the germline V gene (reference sequence). The CDR3 is CASSGGTGINEQFF. DNA of the CDR3: TGTGCCAGCAGTGGAGGGACAGGGATCAATGAGCAGTTCTTC.

The chain uses TRBV7-9 and TRBJ2-7; D is perhaps TRBD2 (5 bases). V dropped 5 bases and J dropped 2 bases, with 16 bases sitting between them. Germline V gives CDR1 SEHNR, CDR2 FQNEAQ (reference sequence). The CDR3 contains 15 residues. CDR3 sequence (DNA): TGTGCCAGCAGCCCAGGAGGTTTTGGTGCCTACGAGCAGTACTTC. Its translation: CASSPGGFGAYEQYF.

The chain has TRBV20-1 and TRBJ2-6, with D possibly being TRBD1 or TRBD2 (6 bases each). V lost 6 bases, J lost 1 base, and 22 bases lay in between. CDR1 is DFQATT, CDR2 SNEGSKA, per germline (reference sequence). The length of the CDR3 is 18 residues. CDR3 loop: CSARLLERGESGANVLTF. The CDR3 nucleotides are TGCAGTGCCCGGCTCCTTGAGAGGGGGGAGTCTGGGGCCAACGTCCTGACTTTC.

V gene TRBV7-3 combines with J gene TRBJ1-5; 12 nucleotides agree with TRBD1. CDR3 size: 17 residues. J gave up 6 bases and V 1 base, and 7 bases lay outside the gene matches. Germline loops: CDR1 SGHTA, CDR2 FQGTGA. CDR3 sequence (DNA): TGTGCCAGCAGCTTAAGGGGGACAGGGGGCTGGGGTCAGCCCCAGCATTTT. Protein sequence: CASSLRGTGGWGQPQHF.

V usage is TRBV12-3 or TRBV12-4 and J usage is TRBJ2-7; TRBD1 matches 10 bases. V lost 6 bases and J lost 6; bases outside the gene matches: 5. CDR3 length: 13 amino acids. The CDR3 sequence: CASSRGTGVEQYF. The CDR3 coding sequence is TGTGCCAGCAGCCGGGGGACAGGGGTCGAGCAGTACTTC.

This clonotype was counted between two and nine times. The chain carries TRBV30 and TRBJ2-7; D unclear. V lost 1 base and J 0 bases, leaving 10 bases between the germline ends. This CDR3 spans 14 amino acids. Germline CDR1 is GTSNPN and CDR2 is SVGIG (reference sequence). CDR3 nucleotide sequence: TGTGCCTGGAGTGCAAACGGTCTCTCCTACGAGCAGTACTTC. It yields the protein CAWSANGLSYEQYF.

V is TRBV7-8 and J is TRBJ2-1, with D maybe TRBD2 (6 bases). This CDR3 spans 15 amino acids. V was shortened by 4 bases and J by 4 bases, with 14 bases between the two germline ends. Germline CDR1 SGHVS, CDR2 FQNEAQ. CDR3 sequence (DNA): TGTGCCAGCAGCTCCCGTCGGACTACTTACAATGAGCAGTTCTTC. It translates to CASSSRRTTYNEQFF.